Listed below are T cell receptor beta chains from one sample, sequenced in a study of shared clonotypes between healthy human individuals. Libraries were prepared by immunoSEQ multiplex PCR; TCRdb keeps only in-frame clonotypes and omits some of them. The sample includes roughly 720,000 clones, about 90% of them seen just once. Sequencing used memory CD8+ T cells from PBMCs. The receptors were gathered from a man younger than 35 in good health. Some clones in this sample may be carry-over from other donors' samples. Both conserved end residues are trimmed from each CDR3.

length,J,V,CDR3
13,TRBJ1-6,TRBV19,ASSSRDLPNSPLH
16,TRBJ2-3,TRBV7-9,ASSLARLGTSSTDTQY
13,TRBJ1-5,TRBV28,ASSLWRLGYQPQH
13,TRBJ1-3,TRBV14,ASSQEWGTRNTIY
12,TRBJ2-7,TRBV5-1,ASSWTDSSYEQY
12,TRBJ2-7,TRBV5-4,ASSLGDHTDEQY
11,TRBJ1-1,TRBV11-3,ASSGGTDTEAF
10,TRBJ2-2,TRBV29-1,SALTGRGELF
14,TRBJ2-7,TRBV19,ASSPEKTGIFYEQY
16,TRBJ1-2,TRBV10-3,AISKPGQGKSGEYGYT
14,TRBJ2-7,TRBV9,ASSASSGSSVYEQY
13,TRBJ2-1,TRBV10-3,AISEASGSYNEQF
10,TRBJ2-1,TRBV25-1,ATQNRGNEQF
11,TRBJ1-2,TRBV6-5,ATMSNPGYGYT
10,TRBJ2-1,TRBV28,ASSAWGGEQF
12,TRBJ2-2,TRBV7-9,ASTGQGLIGELF
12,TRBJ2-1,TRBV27,ASSLIAVNNEQF
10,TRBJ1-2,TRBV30,AWSPGNYGYT
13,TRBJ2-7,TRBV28,ASSGLAEGAYEQY
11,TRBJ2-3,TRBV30,ACRNTGADTQY
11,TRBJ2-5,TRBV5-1,ASARRPPETQY
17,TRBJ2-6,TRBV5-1,ASSLAGGRGPSGANVLT
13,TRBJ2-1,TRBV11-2,ASSQGWSSYNEQF
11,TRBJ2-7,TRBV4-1,ASSQGGGYEQY
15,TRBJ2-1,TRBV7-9,ASSGFFGAQSYNEQF
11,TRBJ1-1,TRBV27,ASSLGRRTEAF
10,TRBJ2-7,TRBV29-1,SAETGRYEQY
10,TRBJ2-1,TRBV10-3,AISELNNEQF
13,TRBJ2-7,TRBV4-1,ASSQVRTGIYEQY
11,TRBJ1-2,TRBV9,ASSVTVNYGYT
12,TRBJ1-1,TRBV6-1,ASSAMTDPFEAF
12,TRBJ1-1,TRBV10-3,AISLTGGDTEAF
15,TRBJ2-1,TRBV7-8,ASSPRPGLAGGHEQF
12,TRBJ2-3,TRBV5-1,ASSAVGGTDTQY
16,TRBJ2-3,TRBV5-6,ASSFGTLGIAGTDTQY
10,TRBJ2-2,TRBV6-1,ASSGRWEELF